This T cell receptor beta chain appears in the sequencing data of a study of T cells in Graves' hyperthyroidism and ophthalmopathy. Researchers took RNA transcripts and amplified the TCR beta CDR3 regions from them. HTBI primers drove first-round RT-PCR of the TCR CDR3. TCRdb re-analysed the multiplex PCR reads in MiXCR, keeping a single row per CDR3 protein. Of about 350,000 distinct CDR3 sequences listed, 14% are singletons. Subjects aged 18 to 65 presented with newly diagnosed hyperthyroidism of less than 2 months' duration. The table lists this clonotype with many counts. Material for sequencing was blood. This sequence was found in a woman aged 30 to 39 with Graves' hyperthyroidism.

The DNA for the CDR3 is TGTGCCAGTAGCACCAGACCCAATCAGCCCCAGCATTTT. Translated: CASSTRPNQPQHF. The chain combines TRBV19 with TRBJ1-5; D uncertain. The V gene lost 6 bases and the J gene lost 3 bases, with 9 bases spanning the gap. Germline V gene data show CDR1 as LNHDA and CDR2 as SQIVND (reference sequence). The CDR3 is 13 amino acids.